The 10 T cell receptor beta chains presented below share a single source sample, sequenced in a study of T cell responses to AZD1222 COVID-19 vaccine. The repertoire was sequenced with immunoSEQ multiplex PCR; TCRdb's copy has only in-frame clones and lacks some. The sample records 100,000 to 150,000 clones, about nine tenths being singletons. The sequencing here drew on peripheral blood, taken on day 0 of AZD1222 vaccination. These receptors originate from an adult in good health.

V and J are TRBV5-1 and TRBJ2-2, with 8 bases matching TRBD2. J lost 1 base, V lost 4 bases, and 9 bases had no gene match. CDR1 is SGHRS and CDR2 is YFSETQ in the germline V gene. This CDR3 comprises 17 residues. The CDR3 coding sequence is TGCGCCAGCAGCACAGGACTAGCCTGGGGGAACACCGGGGAGCTGTTTTTT. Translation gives CASSTGLAWGNTGELFF.

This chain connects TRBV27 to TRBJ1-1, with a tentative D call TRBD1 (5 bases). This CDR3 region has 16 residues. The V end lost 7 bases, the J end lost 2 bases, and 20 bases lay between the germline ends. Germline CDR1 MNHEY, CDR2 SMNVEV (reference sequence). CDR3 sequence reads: CASNPWGRGVNTEAFF. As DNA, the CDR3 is TGTGCCAGCAACCCCTGGGGAAGAGGGGTCAACACTGAAGCTTTCTTT.

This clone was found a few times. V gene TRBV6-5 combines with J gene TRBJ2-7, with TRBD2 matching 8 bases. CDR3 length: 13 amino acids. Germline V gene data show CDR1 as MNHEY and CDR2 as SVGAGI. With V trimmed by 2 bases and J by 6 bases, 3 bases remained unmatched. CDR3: CASSYRGGSEQYF. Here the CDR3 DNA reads TGTGCCAGCAGTTACCGGGGGGGCTCCGAGCAGTACTTC.

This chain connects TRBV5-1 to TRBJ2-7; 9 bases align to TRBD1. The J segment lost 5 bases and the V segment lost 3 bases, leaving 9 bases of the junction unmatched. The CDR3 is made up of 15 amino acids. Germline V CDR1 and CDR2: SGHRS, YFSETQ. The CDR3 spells CASSYGQGTPHEQYF. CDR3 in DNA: TGCGCCAGCAGCTATGGACAGGGGACCCCTCACGAGCAGTACTTC.

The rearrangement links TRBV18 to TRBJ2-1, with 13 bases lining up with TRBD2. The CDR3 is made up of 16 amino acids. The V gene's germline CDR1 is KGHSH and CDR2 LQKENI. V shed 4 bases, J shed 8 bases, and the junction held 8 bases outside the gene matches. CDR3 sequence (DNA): TGTGCCAGCTCACTACGGACTAGCGGGAGTGGGGATGAGCAGTTCTTC. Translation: CASSLRTSGSGDEQFF. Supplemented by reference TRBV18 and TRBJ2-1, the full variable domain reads NAGVMQNPRHLVRRRGQEARLRCSPMKGHSHVYWYRQLPEEGLKFMVYLQKENIIDESGMPKERFSAEFPKEGPSILRIQQVVRGDSAAYFCASSLRTSGSGDEQFFGPGTRLTVL.

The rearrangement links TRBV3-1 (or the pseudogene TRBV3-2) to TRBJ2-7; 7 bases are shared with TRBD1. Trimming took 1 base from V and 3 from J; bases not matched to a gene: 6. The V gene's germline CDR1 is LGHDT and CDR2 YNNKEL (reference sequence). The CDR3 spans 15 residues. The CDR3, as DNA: TGTGCCAGCAGCCAAGGTTGGGACAGCGGCTACGAGCAGTACTTC. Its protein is CASSQGWDSGYEQYF.

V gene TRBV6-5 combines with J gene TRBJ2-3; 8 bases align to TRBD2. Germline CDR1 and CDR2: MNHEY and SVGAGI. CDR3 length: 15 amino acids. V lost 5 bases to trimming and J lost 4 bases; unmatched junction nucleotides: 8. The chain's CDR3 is CASSLRGGWSDTQYF. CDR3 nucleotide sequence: TGTGCCAGCAGTCTCCGGGGGGGATGGTCAGATACGCAGTATTTT.

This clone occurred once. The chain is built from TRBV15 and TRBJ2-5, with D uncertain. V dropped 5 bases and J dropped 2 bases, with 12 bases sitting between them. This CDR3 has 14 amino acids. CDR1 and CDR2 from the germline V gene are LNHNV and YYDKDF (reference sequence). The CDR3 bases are TGTGCCACCAGCGACGCCAACTCTCAAGAGACCCAGTACTTC. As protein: CATSDANSQETQYF.

DNA of the CDR3: TGCAGCGCCAAAACAGGGTCGGTCTCCTACGAGCAGTACTTC. The encoded protein is CSAKTGSVSYEQYF. The V call is TRBV29-1, the J call TRBJ2-7; D may be TRBD1 (6 bases). The ends were cut back, 7 bases at V and 0 bases at J, with 16 bases in the middle. Per the germline V gene, CDR1 is SQVTM and CDR2 is ANQGSEA. The CDR3 is made up of 14 amino acids.

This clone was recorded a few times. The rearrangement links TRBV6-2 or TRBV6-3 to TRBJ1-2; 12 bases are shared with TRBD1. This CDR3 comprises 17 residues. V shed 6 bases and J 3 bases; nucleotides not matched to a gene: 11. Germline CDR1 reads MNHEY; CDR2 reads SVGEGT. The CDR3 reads CASSNSGQGARYYGYTF. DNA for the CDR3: TGTGCCAGCAGCAATTCGGGACAGGGGGCGCGGTACTATGGCTACACCTTC.